One and the same sample provided the 25 T cell receptor beta chains below, sequenced in a study of T-cell memory formation after mild COVID-19. TCRdb re-called the 5' RACE reads with MiXCR, one entry per CDR3 protein. The sample consists of around 440,000 distinct CDR3 sequences, 15% to 20% of them appearing once. Sequencing used PBMCs or a T cell subset sorted from them (not recorded which). Receptors were obtained from an adult woman who had mild COVID-19 (a few samples of this study predate the infection). Cell type and time point are not known.

This clonotype occurred a few times. This chain links TRBV15 with TRBJ1-1; TRBD1 agrees at 7 bases. Trimming at V came to 2 bases and at J to 5 bases, leaving 5 bases not matched to a gene. CDR3 length: 14 residues. The V gene's germline CDR1 is LNHNV and CDR2 YYDKDF (reference sequence). CDR3 sequence: CATSRTGVRTEAFF. The DNA of the CDR3 is TGTGCCACCAGCAGAACAGGGGTAAGGACTGAAGCTTTCTTT.

V gene TRBV6-6 combines with J gene TRBJ2-1, with 12 positions matching TRBD1. Germline loops: CDR1 MNHNY, CDR2 SVGAGI (reference sequence). The CDR3 has 14 residues. V was clipped by 4 bases and J by 8 bases; unmatched bases: 3. The CDR3 here is CASSWGTGGHEQFF. In DNA, the CDR3 is TGTGCCAGCAGTTGGGGGACAGGGGGCCATGAGCAGTTCTTC.

In its sample, this clonotype was seen a few times. The rearrangement joins TRBV9 to TRBJ2-4, with a possible D match to TRBD1 (6 bases). Germline CDR1 SGDLS, CDR2 YYNGEE. This CDR3 contains 17 residues. The germline V and J ends were trimmed by 1 base and 4 bases, with 18 bases remaining between them. The CDR3 sequence: CASSVFGSPGEKNIQYF. As DNA, the CDR3 is TGTGCCAGCAGCGTATTTGGGTCCCCAGGGGAGAAAAACATTCAGTACTTC.

The chain uses TRBV30 and TRBJ2-7; D remains unclear. The CDR3 covers 11 residues. Germline-derived CDR1 and CDR2 are GTSNPN and SVGIG (reference sequence). The V end was cut by 2 bases, the J end by 10 bases, with 12 bases between. The CDR3 DNA follows: TGTGCCTGGAGTCCCGGGTCGGTTCAGTACTTC. Its translation: CAWSPGSVQYF.

The genes are TRBV4-3 and TRBJ1-5, with no clear D. There are 15 residues in the CDR3. The V gene lost 0 bases and the J gene lost 0 bases, with 6 bases spanning the gap. CDR1 is LGHNA and CDR2 is YSLEER in the germline V gene. This CDR3 is CASSQDFSSNQPQHF. The CDR3 DNA sequence: TGCGCCAGCAGCCAAGATTTTTCTAGCAATCAGCCCCAGCATTTT.

This clonotype occurred a few times. The rearrangement links TRBV5-1 to TRBJ1-1; 11 bases align to TRBD1. The V gene end was trimmed by 3 bases and the J gene end by 4 bases; junction bases not matched to a gene: 2. This CDR3 has 14 amino acids. Germline loops: CDR1 SGHRS, CDR2 YFSETQ. This CDR3 reads CASSSGTGGTEAFF. CDR3 nucleotides: TGCGCCAGCAGCTCCGGGACAGGGGGCACTGAAGCTTTCTTT.

This chain connects TRBV12-3 or TRBV12-4 to TRBJ1-1; unclear D gene. Trimming removed 4 bases from V and 7 bases from J, with 7 bases in between. The CDR3 runs to 11 residues. The CDR3, as DNA: TGTGCCAGCAGTTCTGCACGTGAAGCTTTCTTT. Translating gives CASSSAREAFF.

The rearrangement uses TRBV4-2 and TRBJ2-5; 10 nucleotides match TRBD2. CDR1 is LGHNA, CDR2 YNFKEQ, per germline. The CDR3 has 17 residues. Trimming cost V 0 bases and J 1 base; bases outside gene matches: 5. The CDR3 reads CASSQEWTSGIQETQYF. The CDR3 DNA follows: TGTGCCAGCAGCCAAGAATGGACTAGCGGTATCCAAGAGACCCAGTACTTC.

The chain has TRBV7-9 and TRBJ2-1; perhaps TRBD2 as D (6 bases). Germline V lookup: CDR1 SEHNR, CDR2 FQNEAQ (reference sequence). Trimming stripped 5 bases from V and 8 bases from J, with 19 bases between. This CDR3 is 15 amino acids long. DNA for the CDR3: TGTGCCAGCAGCCCTAGTGGGACTCTCCGCGATGAGCAGTTCTTC. Translated: CASSPSGTLRDEQFF.

Many counts were recorded for this clonotype. The rearrangement links TRBV3-1 to TRBJ1-1; 7 bases agree with TRBD1. With 3 bases clipped from V and 1 base from J, the junction kept 2 bases outside the gene matches. CDR1 LGHDT and CDR2 YNNKEL come from the germline V gene (reference sequence). The CDR3 covers 14 residues. The DNA of the CDR3 is TGTGCCAGCAGCCACAGACAGGGGAACACTGAAGCTTTCTTT. It specifies CASSHRQGNTEAFF.

The J gene is TRBJ2-7, the V gene TRBV5-6; TRBD1 agrees at 9 bases. V shed 3 bases, J shed 2 bases, and the junction held 9 bases outside the gene matches. Germline values: CDR1 SGHDT, CDR2 YYEEEE. This CDR3 is built from 16 residues. CDR3 region: CASSSTGTGLPYEQYF. The CDR3 DNA follows: TGTGCCAGCAGCTCAACCGGGACAGGGCTCCCCTACGAGCAGTACTTC.

The V gene is TRBV7-2, the J gene TRBJ1-4, with a weak D call TRBD1 (5 bases). Germline V gene data show CDR1 as SGHTA and CDR2 as FQGNSA. This CDR3 has 15 residues. Trimming removed 5 bases from V and 3 bases from J, with 13 bases in between. CDR3 region: CASSLQGLANEKLFF. CDR3 coding DNA: TGTGCCAGCAGCCTGCAGGGTTTGGCTAATGAAAAACTGTTTTTT.

This rearrangement joins TRBV7-2 to TRBJ1-1; 7 positions agree with TRBD1. CDR1 and CDR2 (germline): SGHTA, FQGNSA. The CDR3 contains 15 residues. V was pared by 0 bases and J by 2 bases, with 3 bases of the junction left unmatched. The CDR3 nucleotides are TGTGCCAGCAGCTTAGCAGGGGGCGTAAACACTGAAGCTTTCTTT. It translates to CASSLAGGVNTEAFF.

This clonotype was seen only a few times. The chain combines TRBV20-1 with TRBJ2-7, with 9 bases matching TRBD1. V lost 0 bases to trimming and J lost 9 bases; unmatched junction nucleotides: 12. In germline, CDR1 is DFQATT, CDR2 SNEGSKA (reference sequence). The CDR3 is 15 amino acids. Here the CDR3 DNA reads TGCAGTGCTAGAGAAGCCGGGACAGGGATACCCTGGCAGTACTTC. It encodes CSAREAGTGIPWQYF.

This clonotype showed up just a few times. This CDR3 is CASSLMAGGAGETQYF. In nucleotides, the CDR3 is TGCGCCAGCAGCTTGATGGCCGGGGGGGCAGGGGAGACCCAGTACTTC. The rearrangement uses TRBV5-1 and TRBJ2-5, with 8 bases identical to TRBD2. Germline V lookup: CDR1 SGHRS, CDR2 YFSETQ. The CDR3 covers 16 residues. Trimming cost V 1 base and J 5 bases; bases outside gene matches: 10.

At least ten counts were recorded for this clonotype. V is TRBV12-3 or TRBV12-4 and J is TRBJ1-2; D is uncertain. CDR3 length: 12 amino acids. V lost 6 bases and J 0 bases, leaving 5 bases between the germline ends. DNA for the CDR3: TGTGCCAGCAGCTTGACTAACTATGGCTACACCTTC. Its protein is CASSLTNYGYTF.

V and J are TRBV29-1 and TRBJ1-1; TRBD1 aligns across 8 bases. This CDR3 contains 14 residues. In germline, CDR1 is SQVTM, CDR2 ANQGSEA. The ends lost 6 bases at V and 1 base at J; junction bases unmatched: 7. The DNA of the CDR3 is TGCAGCGTAAAAGGGACAGGAAAGAACACTGAAGCTTTCTTT. Its translation is CSVKGTGKNTEAFF.

This clonotype showed up many times. The chain is built from TRBV25-1 and TRBJ2-7, with 7 bases matching TRBD1. J lost 1 base, V lost 3 bases, and 0 bases had no gene match. Germline lookup yields CDR1 MGHDK and CDR2 SYGVNS. The CDR3 length is 13 residues. CDR3 region: CASSDRGSYEQYF. The CDR3 DNA reads as TGTGCCAGCAGTGACAGGGGGTCCTACGAGCAGTACTTC.

This clonotype came up a few times. The rearrangement links TRBV6-5 to TRBJ2-1, with TRBD2 identical over 8 bases. In germline, CDR1 is MNHEY, CDR2 SVGAGI. V gave up 6 bases and J gave up 6 bases; unmatched junction bases: 7. The CDR3 spans 14 residues. CDR3 amino acids: CASRAAGAPNEQFF. CDR3 nucleotides: TGTGCCAGCAGGGCAGCGGGAGCTCCCAATGAGCAGTTCTTC.

The chain couples TRBV20-1 to TRBJ1-4, with 7 bases matching TRBD1. The CDR3 spans 17 residues. CDR1 is DFQATT, CDR2 SNEGSKA, per germline (reference sequence). V dropped 1 base and J dropped 0; count of bases not matched to a gene: 8. This CDR3 is CSARGTGSPATNEKLFF. The CDR3 DNA sequence: TGCAGTGCTAGAGGGACAGGATCACCTGCAACTAATGAAAAACTGTTTTTT.

The chain has TRBV5-6 and TRBJ2-1, with 8 bases identical to TRBD2. CDR1 and CDR2 (germline): SGHDT, YYEEEE. Trimming at V came to 0 bases and at J to 15 bases, leaving 5 bases not matched to a gene. The CDR3 is 12 residues long. CDR3 coding DNA: TGTGCCAGCAGCTTGGCAGGGACTAGTACGTTCTTC. This sequence encodes CASSLAGTSTFF.

The chain joins TRBV5-1 to TRBJ1-6; D uncertain. V lost 0 bases, J lost 11 bases, and 6 bases lay in between. Germline V lookup: CDR1 SGHRS, CDR2 YFSETQ. The CDR3 sequence is 12 residues long. The CDR3 nucleotides read TGCGCCAGCAGCTTGGACAAGCCACCCCTCCACTTT. Protein product: CASSLDKPPLHF.

This clonotype was seen more than once but under ten times. CDR3 in DNA: TGTGCCTGGAGTGTACTTAGCGGGATCAACGAGCAGTACTTC. Protein: CAWSVLSGINEQYF. This chain joins TRBV30 and TRBJ2-7; 8 bases fit TRBD2. This CDR3 comprises 14 residues. Germline V gene data show CDR1 as GTSNPN and CDR2 as SVGIG (reference sequence). V shed 0 bases, J shed 5 bases, and the junction held 6 bases outside the gene matches.

This clonotype was picked up a small number of times. Compared with germline, one end of the junction differs, possibly owing to a read error. V gene TRBV9 combines with J gene TRBJ2-1, with 8 positions matching TRBD1. This CDR3 contains 14 residues. From germline, CDR1 is SGDLS and CDR2 YYNGEE. CDR3 sequence reads: CASSPRTGNNEHFF. The CDR3, as DNA: TGTGCCAGCAGCCCCAGGACAGGGAACAATGAGCATTTCTTC.

The chain recombines TRBV7-2 with TRBJ1-1; D unclear. Germline V lookup: CDR1 SGHTA, CDR2 FQGNSA. The ends were cut back, 2 bases at V and 5 bases at J, with 15 bases in the middle. This CDR3 spans 15 amino acids. The DNA for the CDR3 is TGTGCCAGCAGCTTAAAATGGAGATCGGATACTGAAGCTTTCTTT. Protein product: CASSLKWRSDTEAFF.